Listed below are T cell receptor beta chains from one sample, sequenced in a study of T-cell reconstitution after alpha-beta-depleted transplantation in children. TCRdb reprocessed the PCR reads with MiXCR, giving one entry per CDR3 protein. The sample carries over 400,000 distinct CDR3 sequences, around two fifths recorded once. The source material was PBMCs, sampled before TCRalphabeta/CD19-depleted stem cell transplant. The origin of the receptors is a girl aged 2 to 9 with aplastic anemia, due to receive a stem cell transplant. Both conserved end residues are part of each CDR3. Each record gives: clone size, V gene, D gene, J gene, CDR3 protein, CDR3 DNA. The D gene is left open where the match is weak. A clone size is listed for some rows: how often the clone was seen (once, few, many), or a class if it is expanded.

clone_size: -
v_call: TRBV29-1
d_call: -
j_call: TRBJ2-6
cdr3_aa: CSVSFGANVLTF
cdr3_nt: TGCAGCGTTTCATTTGGGGCCAACGTCCTGACTTTC

clone_size: many
v_call: TRBV12-3/TRBV12-4
d_call: TRBD2
j_call: TRBJ2-7
cdr3_aa: CASSSRSGSSHEQYF
cdr3_nt: TGTGCCAGCAGCTCCCGTAGCGGGAGTTCCCACGAGCAGTACTTC

clone_size: -
v_call: TRBV4-1
d_call: -
j_call: TRBJ2-1
cdr3_aa: CASSQRFGSELGSYNEQFF
cdr3_nt: TGCGCCAGCAGCCAAAGGTTTGGTTCGGAGCTGGGATCCTACAATGAGCAGTTCTTC

clone_size: -
v_call: TRBV7-2
d_call: TRBD2
j_call: TRBJ2-7
cdr3_aa: CASSLATGLAGGTSYEQYF
cdr3_nt: TGTGCCAGCAGCTTAGCGACAGGACTAGCGGGTGGGACCTCCTACGAGCAGTACTTC

clone_size: many
v_call: TRBV4-1
d_call: -
j_call: TRBJ2-7
cdr3_aa: CASSQDLAGAIYEQYF
cdr3_nt: TGCGCCAGCAGCCAAGATCTGGCGGGGGCCATCTACGAGCAGTACTTC

clone_size: -
v_call: TRBV7-2
d_call: -
j_call: TRBJ2-7
cdr3_aa: CASSLALRGPSYEQYF
cdr3_nt: TGTGCCAGCAGCTTAGCGCTCCGGGGTCCCTCCTACGAGCAGTACTTC

clone_size: -
v_call: TRBV10-3
d_call: -
j_call: TRBJ2-3
cdr3_aa: CAISGRSDTDTQYF
cdr3_nt: TGTGCCATCAGTGGACGTTCGGACACAGATACGCAGTATTTT

clone_size: -
v_call: TRBV6-5
d_call: TRBD2
j_call: TRBJ2-1
cdr3_aa: CASSTSGGRRQFF
cdr3_nt: TGTGCCAGCAGTACTAGCGGGGGCCGACGGCAGTTCTTC

clone_size: -
v_call: TRBV5-1
d_call: -
j_call: TRBJ2-3
cdr3_aa: CASSSLGLSDTQYF
cdr3_nt: TGCGCCAGCAGCTCCCTAGGACTATCAGATACGCAGTATTTT

clone_size: many
v_call: TRBV9
d_call: -
j_call: TRBJ1-2
cdr3_aa: CASSVGQVDGYTF
cdr3_nt: TGTGCCAGCAGCGTAGGACAGGTTGACGGCTACACCTTC

clone_size: -
v_call: TRBV3-1
d_call: -
j_call: TRBJ2-4
cdr3_aa: CASSQGTPRIQYF
cdr3_nt: TGTGCCAGCAGCCAAGGGACACCCAGAATTCAGTACTTC

clone_size: many
v_call: TRBV3-1
d_call: -
j_call: TRBJ2-2
cdr3_aa: CASSQTFGGGGGTGELFF
cdr3_nt: TGTGCCAGCAGCCAAACGTTTGGGGGCGGAGGAGGCACCGGGGAGCTGTTTTTT

clone_size: once
v_call: TRBV5-6
d_call: -
j_call: TRBJ2-3
cdr3_aa: CASSLTFSDTQYF
cdr3_nt: TGTGCCAGCAGCTTGACATTCTCAGATACGCAGTATTTT

clone_size: once
v_call: TRBV5-1
d_call: -
j_call: TRBJ2-3
cdr3_aa: CASSSFSGTTTDTQYF
cdr3_nt: TGCGCCAGCAGCTCCTTCTCCGGGACCACCACAGATACGCAGTATTTT

clone_size: -
v_call: TRBV20-1
d_call: TRBD2
j_call: TRBJ2-3
cdr3_aa: CSAGGSGGASDTQYF
cdr3_nt: TGCAGTGCAGGAGGTAGCGGGGGGGCCTCAGATACGCAGTATTTT

clone_size: few
v_call: TRBV2
d_call: TRBD1
j_call: TRBJ1-1
cdr3_aa: CASSVTGGYTEAFF
cdr3_nt: TGTGCCAGCAGTGTGACAGGGGGTTACACTGAAGCTTTCTTT

clone_size: many
v_call: TRBV4-1
d_call: TRBD1
j_call: TRBJ1-5
cdr3_aa: CASSQVFRGRRGNQPQHF
cdr3_nt: TGCGCCAGCAGCCAAGTATTCAGGGGGAGGAGGGGCAATCAGCCCCAGCATTTT

clone_size: -
v_call: TRBV7-2
d_call: -
j_call: TRBJ2-3
cdr3_aa: CASSHPLNGATDTQYF
cdr3_nt: TGTGCCAGCAGCCACCCTTTAAACGGGGCCACAGATACGCAGTATTTT

clone_size: few
v_call: TRBV6-1
d_call: -
j_call: TRBJ1-6
cdr3_aa: CASSQRGTARSPLHF
cdr3_nt: TGTGCCAGCAGCCAACGGGGTACCGCGAGATCACCCCTCCACTTT

clone_size: many
v_call: TRBV6-5
d_call: -
j_call: TRBJ2-7
cdr3_aa: CASSYSQGGNEQYF
cdr3_nt: TGTGCCAGCAGTTACTCACAGGGTGGAAACGAGCAGTACTTC

clone_size: once
v_call: TRBV11-2
d_call: TRBD2
j_call: TRBJ2-7
cdr3_aa: CASSLDWGDYSSYEQYF
cdr3_nt: TGTGCCAGCAGCTTAGATTGGGGGGACTACTCCTCCTACGAGCAGTACTTC

clone_size: -
v_call: TRBV30
d_call: -
j_call: TRBJ2-5
cdr3_aa: CAWSEETQYF
cdr3_nt: TGTGCCTGGAGTGAGGAGACCCAGTACTTC

clone_size: -
v_call: TRBV6-1
d_call: -
j_call: TRBJ2-3
cdr3_aa: CASARFSGRADTQYF
cdr3_nt: TGTGCCAGCGCGCGATTTAGCGGCAGGGCAGATACGCAGTATTTT

clone_size: -
v_call: TRBV10-3
d_call: -
j_call: TRBJ1-5
cdr3_aa: CAISGRGDGQPQHF
cdr3_nt: TGTGCCATCAGTGGGAGGGGAGATGGTCAGCCCCAGCATTTT

clone_size: -
v_call: TRBV10-3
d_call: TRBD1
j_call: TRBJ2-7
cdr3_aa: CAIRAWTGLSDEQYF
cdr3_nt: TGTGCCATCAGGGCGTGGACAGGGCTTAGCGACGAGCAGTACTTC

clone_size: -
v_call: TRBV6-1
d_call: -
j_call: TRBJ2-3
cdr3_aa: CASSPSLGIDTQYF
cdr3_nt: TGTGCCAGCAGCCCCTCGCTAGGAATAGATACGCAGTATTTT

clone_size: -
v_call: TRBV4-2
d_call: -
j_call: TRBJ2-5
cdr3_aa: CASSQDVGQYKETQYF
cdr3_nt: TGTGCCAGCAGCCAAGACGTCGGACAGTACAAAGAGACCCAGTACTTC

clone_size: many
v_call: TRBV5-1
d_call: TRBD2
j_call: TRBJ2-5
cdr3_aa: CASSFPSGPQETQYF
cdr3_nt: TGCGCCAGCAGCTTTCCTAGCGGACCACAAGAGACCCAGTACTTC

clone_size: -
v_call: TRBV28
d_call: -
j_call: TRBJ2-5
cdr3_aa: CASSSTRTEETQYF
cdr3_nt: TGTGCCAGCAGTTCAACCAGAACAGAAGAGACCCAGTACTTC

clone_size: -
v_call: TRBV5-1
d_call: TRBD2
j_call: TRBJ2-7
cdr3_aa: CASSLGEGYEQYF
cdr3_nt: TGCGCCAGCAGCTTGGGGGAGGGCTACGAGCAGTACTTC

clone_size: -
v_call: TRBV12-3/TRBV12-4
d_call: TRBD2
j_call: TRBJ2-1
cdr3_aa: CASSFASGNEQFF
cdr3_nt: TGTGCCAGCAGTTTCGCTAGCGGCAATGAGCAGTTCTTC

clone_size: once
v_call: TRBV20-1
d_call: TRBD1
j_call: TRBJ2-4
cdr3_aa: CSARERTGVAAKNIQYF
cdr3_nt: TGCAGTGCTAGGGAACGGACAGGAGTGGCGGCCAAAAACATTCAGTACTTC

clone_size: many
v_call: TRBV20-1
d_call: -
j_call: TRBJ2-7
cdr3_aa: CSARSPPGLEGEQYF
cdr3_nt: TGCAGTGCTAGAAGCCCGCCGGGCCTGGAGGGCGAGCAGTACTTC

clone_size: few
v_call: TRBV10-3
d_call: -
j_call: TRBJ1-1
cdr3_aa: CAISESNLGPAAFF
cdr3_nt: TGTGCCATCAGTGAGTCGAACTTAGGGCCCGCAGCTTTCTTT

clone_size: -
v_call: TRBV4-1
d_call: -
j_call: TRBJ2-3
cdr3_aa: CASSQERDENTQYF
cdr3_nt: TGCGCCAGCAGCCAAGAAAGGGACGAGAATACGCAGTATTTT